This passage covers 23 T cell receptor beta chains from one sample sequenced in a study of OX40 agonist ivuxolimab in advanced cancers. TCRdb keeps only in-frame clones here, not all; method: immunoSEQ multiplex PCR. The sample yields 86,000 or so clones, roughly nine tenths seen once. Sequenced here: CD4+ or CD8+ T cells sorted from blood, sampled in a trial of the OX40 agonist ivuxolimab. These receptors came from an adult with an advanced solid tumor such as melanoma, head and neck, liver or kidney cancer.

The chain carries TRBV11-3 and TRBJ2-4; tentative D call: TRBD2 (6 bases). CDR1 and CDR2 from the germline V gene are SGHNT and YENEEA. The V end lost 1 base, the J end lost 8 bases, and 15 bases lay between the germline ends. This CDR3 is built from 15 residues. CDR3 sequence (DNA): TGTGCCAGCAGCTTAGGGCGGGGCCGGCAAGACATTCAGTACTTC. Its translation is CASSLGRGRQDIQYF.

This chain's CDR3 is CASTRTVYNEKLFF. The CDR3 DNA reads as TGTGCCAGCACCCGGACGGTATATAATGAAAAACTGTTTTTT. This chain uses TRBV28 with TRBJ1-4; no clear D gene. The CDR3 loop spans 14 amino acids. With 7 bases removed from V and 4 bases from J, the gap between germline ends came to 13 bases. The germline CDR1 and CDR2 sequences are MDHEN and SYDVKM.

This chain links TRBV11-2 with TRBJ2-1; 7 bases fit TRBD1. The CDR3 runs to 15 residues. V lost 4 bases to trimming and J lost 2 bases; unmatched junction nucleotides: 5. CDR1 and CDR2 (germline): SGHAT, FQNNGV. Written as DNA, the CDR3 is TGTGCCAGCAGCTCGAACAGGGGTGCCTACAATGAGCAGTTCTTC. Amino acids: CASSSNRGAYNEQFF. The full variable domain, with the rest looked up from reference TRBV11-2 and TRBJ2-1, is EAGVAQSPRYKIIEKRQSVAFWCNPISGHATLYWYQQILGQGPKLLIQFQNNGVVDDSQLPKDRFSAERLKGVDSTLKIQPAKLEDSAVYLCASSSNRGAYNEQFFGPGTRLTVL.

The gene calls are TRBV6-1 and TRBJ2-3; 7 bases fit TRBD2. V shed 1 base and J 9 bases; nucleotides not matched to a gene: 1. The CDR3 totals 12 residues. Germline CDR1 is MNHNS and CDR2 is SASEGT. The CDR3 loop reads CASSEDGGTQYF. The CDR3 DNA reads as TGTGCCAGCAGTGAAGACGGGGGGACGCAGTATTTT.

The rearrangement uses TRBV5-4 and TRBJ2-7; D gene uncertain. The CDR3 totals 12 residues. Germline CDR1 reads SGHNT; CDR2 reads YYREEE (reference sequence). Trimming took 0 bases from V and 3 from J, leaving 4 bases between them. The chain's CDR3 is CASSLARYEQYF. The DNA of the CDR3 is TGTGCCAGCAGCTTGGCCCGCTACGAGCAGTACTTC.

This clone was picked up a small number of times. The chain joins TRBV2 to TRBJ1-6; 8 bases agree with TRBD1. This CDR3 spans 15 amino acids. Trimming cost V 6 bases and J 7 bases; bases outside gene matches: 8. Germline CDR1 SNHLY, CDR2 FYNNEI. CDR3 protein: CASRPTGGENSPLHF. The CDR3 DNA reads TGTGCCAGCAGACCAACAGGGGGAGAGAATTCACCCCTCCACTTT.

V usage is TRBV10-3 and J usage is TRBJ1-2; D not resolved. V gave up 0 bases and J gave up 4 bases, with 6 bases separating them. Germline V lookup: CDR1 ENHRY, CDR2 SYGVKD. The CDR3 has 13 residues. CDR3 sequence (DNA): TGTGCCATCAGTGAGTCTACAGCCTATGGCTACACCTTC. Protein product: CAISESTAYGYTF.

As for this clone: This sample includes further DNA sequences coding for the same CDR3. The rearrangement joins TRBV29-1 to TRBJ1-5; weak D call: TRBD1 (5 bases). V dropped 6 bases and J dropped 2 bases, with 14 bases sitting between them. The CDR3 extends over 14 amino acids. Germline V CDR1 and CDR2: SQVTM, ANQGSEA. CDR3 DNA: TGCAGCGTAAAAGCAGGGCCTGGCAATCAGCCCCAGCATTTT. As protein: CSVKAGPGNQPQHF.

The gene calls are TRBV5-4 and TRBJ2-5; D call uncertain. V dropped 4 bases and J dropped 4 bases, with 17 bases sitting between them. CDR1 and CDR2 (germline): SGHNT, YYREEE (reference sequence). The CDR3 covers 15 residues. The CDR3 DNA reads as TGTGCCAGCAGCCCACCGGGTCCCACGTCAGAGACCCAGTACTTC. Protein product: CASSPPGPTSETQYF.

The chain combines TRBV27 with TRBJ2-4; D ambiguous. CDR1 MNHEY and CDR2 SMNVEV come from the germline V gene (reference sequence). The CDR3 is 13 residues long. V was pared by 3 bases and J by 3 bases, with 6 bases between. The CDR3 nucleotides read TGTGCCAGCAGTTTCCTAGGCAAAAACATTCAGTACTTC. Translation gives CASSFLGKNIQYF.

The chain couples TRBV19 to TRBJ2-3; 12 bases map to TRBD2. Germline values: CDR1 LNHDA, CDR2 SQIVND (reference sequence). This CDR3 is 16 amino acids long. With V trimmed by 2 bases and J by 3 bases, 3 bases remained unmatched. The CDR3 DNA reads TGTGCCAGTAGTATATACCTAGCGGGGGGGACAGATACGCAGTATTTT. Residues: CASSIYLAGGTDTQYF.

Note on this clone: This CDR3 is also generated by other DNA sequences in the sample. The chain uses TRBV5-1 and TRBJ1-5; D is unclear. Germline lookup yields CDR1 SGHRS and CDR2 YFSETQ. V was pared by 4 bases and J by 0 bases, with 11 bases between. This CDR3 spans 15 amino acids. The CDR3 nucleotides are TGCGCCAGCAGCCTAGGTGGGTATAGCAATCAGCCCCAGCATTTT. Protein: CASSLGGYSNQPQHF.

CDR3 coding DNA: TGCGCCAGCTCCCCCGGGGCCCCGGGGACCGGGGAGCTGTTTTTT. This gives the protein CASSPGAPGTGELFF. V and J are TRBV5-1 and TRBJ2-2; perhaps D is TRBD1 or TRBD2 (5 bases each). V dropped 7 bases and J dropped 5 bases, with 18 bases sitting between them. This CDR3 is built from 15 residues. Germline V CDR1 and CDR2: SGHRS, YFSETQ. The full variable domain, its missing parts supplied by reference TRBV5-1 and TRBJ2-2, is KAGVTQTPRYLIKTRGQQVTLSCSPISGHRSVSWYQQTPGQGLQFLFEYFSETQRNKGNFPGRFSGRQFSNSRSEMNVSTLELGDSALYLCASSPGAPGTGELFFGEGSRLTVL.

This chain links TRBV9 with TRBJ2-7; no firm D call. CDR1 and CDR2 from the germline V gene are SGDLS and YYNGEE. V was shortened by 0 bases and J by 2 bases, with 9 bases between the two germline ends. The CDR3 has 14 amino acids. The CDR3 protein is CASSVDAGTYEQYF. The CDR3 bases are TGTGCCAGCAGCGTAGATGCAGGAACCTACGAGCAGTACTTC. Drawing the rest from reference TRBV9 and TRBJ2-7, the complete variable domain is DSGVTQTPKHLITATGQRVTLRCSPRSGDLSVYWYQQSLDQGLQFLIQYYNGEERAKGNILERFSAQQFPDLHSELNLSSLELGDSALYFCASSVDAGTYEQYFGPGTRLTVT.

This sequence joins TRBV2 and TRBJ2-2; D not certain. The CDR3 runs 14 residues. CDR1 is SNHLY and CDR2 is FYNNEI in the germline V gene. The V gene lost 9 bases and the J gene lost 3 bases, with 14 bases spanning the gap. The CDR3 nucleotides are TGTGCCAGTTCAGGCCTCCGTTACACCGGGGAGCTGTTTTTT. It is translated as CASSGLRYTGELFF.

In its sample, this clone was seen once. The CDR3: CASSSRGKSYSNQPQHF. The CDR3 region has the DNA TGTGCCAGCAGCTCACGGGGGAAGTCTTATAGCAATCAGCCCCAGCATTTT. The V and J genes are TRBV7-8 and TRBJ1-5, with D perhaps TRBD1 (5 bases). The CDR3 sequence is 17 residues long. CDR1 SGHVS and CDR2 FQNEAQ come from the germline V gene. Between the trimmed V and J ends, which lost 4 bases and 0 bases, there was a span of 16 bases.

The chain carries TRBV5-1 and TRBJ2-7; tentatively, D is TRBD1 or TRBD2 (6 bases each). Trimming took off 2 bases at V and 12 bases at J, with 18 bases between the two ends. The CDR3 is 13 amino acids. Germline CDR1 reads SGHRS; CDR2 reads YFSETQ. CDR3 nucleotide sequence: TGCGCCAGCAGCTTAGCGGAGGGGGGTGGGTCGTACTTC. Translated, it gives CASSLAEGGGSYF. Full variable domain (remainder filled in from reference TRBV5-1 and TRBJ2-7): KAGVTQTPRYLIKTRGQQVTLSCSPISGHRSVSWYQQTPGQGLQFLFEYFSETQRNKGNFPGRFSGRQFSNSRSEMNVSTLELGDSALYLCASSLAEGGGSYFGPGTRLTVT.

This chain uses TRBV5-1 with TRBJ2-6; D unresolved. V dropped 2 bases and J dropped 3 bases, with 12 bases sitting between them. The CDR3 covers 16 residues. Germline lookup yields CDR1 SGHRS and CDR2 YFSETQ. In DNA form, the CDR3 reads TGCGCCAGCAGCTTAGAAGGGTCGCATGGGGCCAACGTCCTGACTTTC. Translating it yields CASSLEGSHGANVLTF.

The table lists this clone with a few counts. The chain recombines TRBV30 with TRBJ1-2; D remains ambiguous. CDR1 is GTSNPN, CDR2 SVGIG, per germline (reference sequence). The CDR3 has 13 amino acids. Trimming cost V 4 bases and J 2 bases, with 11 bases left between them. Here the CDR3 reads CAWTRRNNYGYTF. The CDR3 DNA is TGTGCCTGGACCCGGAGGAACAACTATGGCTACACCTTC. The full variable domain, with the rest looked up from reference TRBV30 and TRBJ1-2, is SQTIHQWPATLVQPVGSPLSLECTVEGTSNPNLYWYRQAAGRGLQLLFYSVGIGQISSEVPQNLSASRPQDRQFILSSKKLLLSDSGFYLCAWTRRNNYGYTFGSGTRLTVV.

The J gene is TRBJ1-2, the V gene TRBV5-1; the D is unclear. CDR1 is SGHRS, CDR2 YFSETQ, per germline. V lost 0 bases and J lost 4, with 7 bases in between. The CDR3 is 13 amino acids. The CDR3 DNA reads TGCGCCAGCAGCTTGGGGGATCGCTATGGCTACACCTTC. This gives the protein CASSLGDRYGYTF.

The CDR3: CASIPRAQTNTEAFF. In DNA, the CDR3 is TGTGCCAGCATCCCGAGGGCCCAGACCAACACTGAAGCTTTCTTT. V gene TRBV27 combines with J gene TRBJ1-1; D not resolved. V was trimmed by 7 bases and J by 2 bases, leaving 17 bases between them. CDR1 is MNHEY, CDR2 SMNVEV, per germline (reference sequence). This CDR3 comprises 15 residues.

This clone has a single count. The gene calls are TRBV6-6 and TRBJ2-7; D ambiguous. Trimming shortened V by 5 bases and J by 2 bases, and 10 bases separated the two germline ends. The CDR3 runs to 13 residues. Germline V lookup: CDR1 MNHNY, CDR2 SVGAGI (reference sequence). CDR3 loop: CASSNQVPYEQYF. CDR3 in DNA: TGTGCCAGCAGTAACCAGGTACCCTACGAGCAGTACTTC.

The V and J genes are TRBV25-1 and TRBJ1-1; D gene unclear. From germline, CDR1 is MGHDK and CDR2 SYGVNS. CDR3 length equals 14 residues. Trimming removed 5 bases at V and 3 bases at J, with 13 bases between. CDR3 DNA sequence: TGTGCCAGCAGTTTACAAGGGAGGTACACTGAAGCTTTCTTT. It is translated as CASSLQGRYTEAFF.